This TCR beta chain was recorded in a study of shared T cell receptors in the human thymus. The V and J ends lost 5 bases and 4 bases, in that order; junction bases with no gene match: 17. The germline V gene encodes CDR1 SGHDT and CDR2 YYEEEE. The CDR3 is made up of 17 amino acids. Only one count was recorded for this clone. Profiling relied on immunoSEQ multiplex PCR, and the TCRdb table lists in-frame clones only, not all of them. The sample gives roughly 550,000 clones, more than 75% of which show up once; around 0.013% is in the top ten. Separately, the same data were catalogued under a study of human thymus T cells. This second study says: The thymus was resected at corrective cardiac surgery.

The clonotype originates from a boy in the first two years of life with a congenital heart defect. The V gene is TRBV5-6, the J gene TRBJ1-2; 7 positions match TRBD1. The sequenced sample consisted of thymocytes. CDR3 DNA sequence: TGTGCCAGCAGTTTGCAGAGCAGGGGGAACCCAACCTATGGCTACACCTTC. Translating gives CASSLQSRGNPTYGYTF.